These T cell receptor beta chains were read from a single sample in a study of T cell changes during pregnancy in multiple sclerosis. Profiling relied on immunoSEQ multiplex PCR, and the TCRdb table lists in-frame clones only, not all of them. The repertoire includes about 92,000 clones, 90% to 95% of them detected once, and roughly 4.5% sits in the top ten. Sequenced material: peripheral blood, taken in the first trimester of pregnancy. The receptors were sampled from a female donor with multiple sclerosis, enrolled in a pregnancy study. Both conserved end residues are part of each CDR3. The order of the fields is V gene, clone size, J gene, D gene, CDR3 DNA, CDR3 protein. The D gene is left open where the match is weak. Clone size, where shown, is once, few, many, or a class for clones that have expanded.

V gene: TRBV7-6
clone size: .
J gene: TRBJ2-7
D gene: .
CDR3 DNA: TGTGCCAGCAGCTTAGTATCGGGCGCAGCGGTGGGCTCCTACGAGCAGTACTTC
CDR3 protein: CASSLVSGAAVGSYEQYF

V gene: TRBV7-9
clone size: .
J gene: TRBJ2-5
D gene: TRBD2
CDR3 DNA: TGTGCCAGCAGCCTACTAGCGGGGGGACAAGAGACCCAGTACTTC
CDR3 protein: CASSLLAGGQETQYF

V gene: TRBV19
clone size: .
J gene: TRBJ1-6
D gene: TRBD1
CDR3 DNA: TGTGCCAGTAGTATCCAGGGGGTTAGCAATTCACCCCTCCACTTT
CDR3 protein: CASSIQGVSNSPLHF

V gene: TRBV4-2
clone size: .
J gene: TRBJ2-7
D gene: TRBD2
CDR3 DNA: TGTGCCAGCAGCCGCAGTAGCGGGGGGGAGTCCCTGTACTTC
CDR3 protein: CASSRSSGGESLYF

V gene: TRBV30
clone size: .
J gene: TRBJ1-1
D gene: .
CDR3 DNA: TGTGCCTGGACTTACGGGGGGAACACTGAAGCTTTCTTT
CDR3 protein: CAWTYGGNTEAFF

V gene: TRBV2
clone size: .
J gene: TRBJ1-5
D gene: TRBD1
CDR3 DNA: TGTGCCAGCAGCGAGACAGGGAATAGCAATCAGCCCCAGCATTTT
CDR3 protein: CASSETGNSNQPQHF

V gene: TRBV7-6
clone size: .
J gene: TRBJ2-7
D gene: TRBD1
CDR3 DNA: TGTGCCAGCAGCGGCGGGACAGGCCCACTGTCCGAGCAGTACTTC
CDR3 protein: CASSGGTGPLSEQYF

V gene: TRBV7-9
clone size: .
J gene: TRBJ2-1
D gene: .
CDR3 DNA: TGTGCCAGCAGCTTAGGAGGAACGTACTACAATGAGCAGTTCTTC
CDR3 protein: CASSLGGTYYNEQFF

V gene: TRBV5-6
clone size: few
J gene: TRBJ1-5
D gene: .
CDR3 DNA: TGTGCCAGCAGCCTCCAGGGGATTTTACAGCCCCAGCATTTT
CDR3 protein: CASSLQGILQPQHF

V gene: TRBV21-1
clone size: .
J gene: TRBJ2-5
D gene: .
CDR3 DNA: TGTGCCAGCAGCAAAGCGCTTTTTCAGGGGTGGAGAGAGACCCAGTACTTC
CDR3 protein: CASSKALFQGWRETQYF

V gene: TRBV9
clone size: .
J gene: TRBJ2-3
D gene: TRBD2
CDR3 DNA: TGTGCCAGCAGCAAAGAAACTAGCGGGGGAATAACAGATACGCAGTATTTT
CDR3 protein: CASSKETSGGITDTQYF

V gene: TRBV27
clone size: .
J gene: TRBJ1-1
D gene: TRBD1
CDR3 DNA: TGTGCCAGCAGTTCCCGGACAGGAGTGAACACTGAAGCTTTCTTT
CDR3 protein: CASSSRTGVNTEAFF

V gene: TRBV7-8
clone size: .
J gene: TRBJ2-3
D gene: TRBD2
CDR3 DNA: TGTGCCAGCAGCGGACTAGCGGGGGGGCAGACAGATACGCAGTATTTT
CDR3 protein: CASSGLAGGQTDTQYF